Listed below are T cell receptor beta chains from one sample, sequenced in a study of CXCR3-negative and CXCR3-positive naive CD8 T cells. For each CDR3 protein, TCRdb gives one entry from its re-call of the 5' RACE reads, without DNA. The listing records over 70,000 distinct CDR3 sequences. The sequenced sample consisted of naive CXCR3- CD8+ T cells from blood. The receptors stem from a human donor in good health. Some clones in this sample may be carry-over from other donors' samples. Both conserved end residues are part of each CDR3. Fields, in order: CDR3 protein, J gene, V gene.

CDR3: CASSLGEGTQYF
J: TRBJ2-3
V: TRBV28

CDR3: CASSWGNEQFF
J: TRBJ2-1
V: TRBV4-1

CDR3: CASSFPPGPDSPQVGELFF
J: TRBJ1-4
V: TRBV7-2

CDR3: CSAPGVGGSPTYNEQFF
J: TRBJ2-1
V: TRBV29-1

CDR3: CASSSPNTYEQYF
J: TRBJ2-7
V: TRBV27

CDR3: CASSVSGGSYEQYF
J: TRBJ2-7
V: TRBV9

CDR3: CSVDGGAPGEQYF
J: TRBJ2-7
V: TRBV29-1

CDR3: CASSLGGSDKQYF
J: TRBJ2-7
V: TRBV28

CDR3: CASSWLADNEQYF
J: TRBJ2-7
V: TRBV5-1

CDR3: CSASRDPGSYEQYF
J: TRBJ2-7
V: TRBV20-1

CDR3: CASSYSRRGTGELFF
J: TRBJ2-2
V: TRBV6-5

CDR3: CAGSLSAGKYNEQFF
J: TRBJ2-1
V: TRBV5-5

CDR3: CASSTMQGNIQYF
J: TRBJ2-4
V: TRBV28

CDR3: CASGHTGTPNTGELFF
J: TRBJ2-2
V: TRBV12-5

CDR3: CASTLQSTDTQYF
J: TRBJ2-3
V: TRBV12-3/TRBV12-4

CDR3: CASTPGGTREQFF
J: TRBJ2-1
V: TRBV6-5

CDR3: CATDSRGTGCQPQHF
J: TRBJ1-5
V: TRBV15

CDR3: CSARGLYSSYEQYF
J: TRBJ2-7
V: TRBV20-1

CDR3: CASSPGTGGNYGYTF
J: TRBJ1-2
V: TRBV4-3

CDR3: CSAALAGGRVGELFF
J: TRBJ2-2
V: TRBV20-1

CDR3: CSVEGHHSYNEQFF
J: TRBJ2-1
V: TRBV29-1

CDR3: CASSQSRDSYEQHF
J: TRBJ2-7
V: TRBV4-3

CDR3: CASASGGTDTQYF
J: TRBJ2-3
V: TRBV6-6

CDR3: CASSPYRGELFF
J: TRBJ2-1
V: TRBV19

CDR3: CASSFRGGDTQYF
J: TRBJ2-3
V: TRBV7-3

CDR3: CSVNPGLAGDGEQYF
J: TRBJ2-7
V: TRBV29-1

CDR3: CASSQDDGGGLETQYF
J: TRBJ2-5
V: TRBV3-1

CDR3: CASSSTSGSSYNEQFF
J: TRBJ2-1
V: TRBV11-2

CDR3: CSVVAGDNYGYTF
J: TRBJ1-2
V: TRBV29-1

CDR3: CASSQPDYEQYF
J: TRBJ2-7
V: TRBV14

CDR3: CASSQEDAQVNTEAFF
J: TRBJ1-1
V: TRBV4-2

CDR3: CSAVGWEGSYEQYF
J: TRBJ2-7
V: TRBV29-1

CDR3: CASSHPSSGETQYF
J: TRBJ2-5
V: TRBV4-2

CDR3: CASLAGSGSYEQYF
J: TRBJ2-7
V: TRBV2

CDR3: CSASPDRGPSYEQCF
J: TRBJ2-7
V: TRBV20-1

CDR3: CASSHRDRTYEQYF
J: TRBJ2-7
V: TRBV13

CDR3: CSVDIGGRAWETQYF
J: TRBJ2-5
V: TRBV29-1

CDR3: CSARLGLAGDSETQYF
J: TRBJ2-5
V: TRBV20-1

CDR3: CASSVPLSGRSPPGYEQYF
J: TRBJ2-7
V: TRBV7-8

CDR3: CASSFVLAGNEQFF
J: TRBJ2-1
V: TRBV12-3/TRBV12-4

CDR3: CATSRDTWGSYGYTF
J: TRBJ1-2
V: TRBV15

CDR3: CSARTDPAGTEAFF
J: TRBJ1-1
V: TRBV20-1

CDR3: CAIRDNQETQYF
J: TRBJ2-5
V: TRBV10-3

CDR3: CASSLGRIQETQYF
J: TRBJ2-5
V: TRBV12-3/TRBV12-4

CDR3: CSVRQGGSVQETQYF
J: TRBJ2-5
V: TRBV29-1

CDR3: CASGLGARGIHYGYTF
J: TRBJ1-2
V: TRBV12-5

CDR3: CASSGTSGGGAPWYF
J: TRBJ2-7
V: TRBV7-2

CDR3: CASSFSSGSYNEQFF
J: TRBJ2-1
V: TRBV5-1

CDR3: CASSYSGVQETQYF
J: TRBJ2-5
V: TRBV6-5

CDR3: CSVEVAGGNYEQYF
J: TRBJ2-7
V: TRBV29-1

CDR3: CASSWDRDEQFF
J: TRBJ2-1
V: TRBV27

CDR3: CSAQRGGASEQYF
J: TRBJ2-7
V: TRBV29-1

CDR3: CASSPRSHLDTAGQPQHF
J: TRBJ1-5
V: TRBV19